The 20 T cell receptor beta chains below were found in one sample sequenced in a study of human T cells and chemical hapten exposure. TCRdb re-called the RACE reads with MiXCR, one entry per CDR3 protein. The repertoire includes tens of thousands of distinct CDR3 sequences, 13% of them detected once, and more than 4.5% sits in the top ten. As for time point: patch test 3, about 24 weeks after DPC sensitization. The treatment is: therapeutic diphenylcyclopropenone sensitization with weekly scalp DPC. This sample comprised whole blood, obtained in connection with sensitization to the hapten diphenylcyclopropenone (DPC). The receptors shown here come from a woman between 45 and 60 years old with alopecia areata. Some clones in this sample may be carry-over from other donors' samples.

The J gene is TRBJ2-1, the V gene TRBV7-6; D could derive from TRBD1 or TRBD2 (5 bases each). CDR3 length: 14 amino acids. In germline, CDR1 is SGHVS, CDR2 FNYEAQ. V lost 4 bases and J lost 6, with 13 bases in between. The CDR3 DNA is TGTGCCAGCAGCTCAGGGACCGCCCCCAATGAGCAGTTCTTC. Translating it yields CASSSGTAPNEQFF.

This clonotype was found many times. The J gene is TRBJ2-3, the V gene TRBV5-1; 10 bases agree with TRBD2. The CDR3 contains 17 residues. J lost 2 bases, V lost 4 bases, and 10 bases had no gene match. CDR1 and CDR2 (germline): SGHRS, YFSETQ. CDR3 DNA: TGCGCCAGCAGCGATGAACCGACTAGCGGGTACACAGATACGCAGTATTTT. Translating gives CASSDEPTSGYTDTQYF.

There are many counts of this clonotype. This chain connects TRBV7-2 to TRBJ2-3, with TRBD2 matching 15 bases. The V gene's germline CDR1 is SGHTA and CDR2 FQGNSA. The J segment lost 5 bases and the V segment lost 4 bases, leaving 1 base of the junction unmatched. The CDR3 totals 15 residues. Here the CDR3 DNA reads TGTGCCAGCAGCTGGGGACTAGCGGGAGGAGATACGCAGTATTTT. Amino acids: CASSWGLAGGDTQYF.

This clonotype was observed a handful of times. The chain employs TRBV20-1 and TRBJ2-1; D is unclear. The CDR3 loop spans 12 amino acids. Germline CDR1 reads DFQATT; CDR2 reads SNEGSKA (reference sequence). Between the trimmed V and J ends, which lost 6 bases and 4 bases, there was a span of 10 bases. In DNA, the CDR3 is TGCAGTGCACCTGACCGGTACAATGAGCAGTTCTTC. Translated, it gives CSAPDRYNEQFF.

This clonotype was detected a few times. V usage is TRBV3-1 and J usage is TRBJ1-6, with no clear D. Germline-derived CDR1 and CDR2 are LGHDT and YNNKEL (reference sequence). This CDR3 comprises 12 residues. Trimming left V 0 bases short and J 12 bases short, with 6 bases between. Here the CDR3 reads CASSQDRIPLHF. For the CDR3, the DNA is TGTGCCAGCAGCCAAGATCGGATACCCCTCCACTTT.

The chain couples TRBV5-1 to TRBJ2-3; TRBD2 agrees at 13 bases. The CDR3 has 15 residues. After removal of 5 bases from V and 4 bases from J, the junction contained 4 bases not matched to a gene. Per germline, CDR1 SGHRS and CDR2 YFSETQ. The CDR3 DNA follows: TGCGCCAGCAGACAAGGACTAGCGGGAGCAGATACGCAGTATTTT. Translated: CASRQGLAGADTQYF.

The chain carries TRBV30 and TRBJ2-3, with D perhaps TRBD2 (5 bases). Trimming left V 2 bases short and J 6 bases short, with 9 bases between. The CDR3 length is 12 residues. Germline CDR1 and CDR2: GTSNPN and SVGIG (reference sequence). CDR3: CAWSSGADTQYF. The CDR3 nucleotides are TGTGCCTGGAGTAGCGGTGCGGATACGCAGTATTTT.

This clonotype was detected only a few times. V is TRBV2 and J is TRBJ2-5; 13 bases agree with TRBD2. The CDR3 has 18 amino acids. Germline V gene sequence: CDR1 SNHLY, CDR2 FYNNEI. After removal of 5 bases from V and 3 bases from J, the junction contained 12 bases not matched to a gene. This CDR3 reads CASSSGTSGTFVEETQYF. DNA of the CDR3: TGTGCCAGCAGTTCCGGGACTAGCGGGACTTTCGTGGAAGAGACCCAGTACTTC.

This clonotype has a handful of counts. The rearrangement joins TRBV7-3 to TRBJ1-1; TRBD1 matches at 9 bases. Trimming at V came to 2 bases and at J to 8 bases, leaving 3 bases not matched to a gene. The CDR3 has 13 amino acids. Germline V lookup: CDR1 SGHTA, CDR2 FQGTGA. In DNA form, the CDR3 reads TGTGCCAGCAGCTTATCTGGGACAGGGGAAGCTTTCTTT. This codes for CASSLSGTGEAFF.

This clonotype was detected only a few times. The genes are TRBV2 and TRBJ1-5, with D possibly matching TRBD1 (6 bases). V was cut by 6 bases and J by 2 bases, with 14 bases left in between. This CDR3 is 15 amino acids long. Germline CDR1 reads SNHLY; CDR2 reads FYNNEI. The CDR3 region is CASSFTGNGNQPQHF. Here the CDR3 DNA reads TGTGCCAGCAGCTTCACAGGGAACGGCAATCAGCCCCAGCATTTT.

The table lists this clonotype with a few counts. The CDR3 protein is CSVGTGNTGELFF. DNA for the CDR3: TGCAGCGTCGGGACGGGGAACACCGGGGAGCTGTTTTTT. V and J are TRBV29-1 and TRBJ2-2; D might be TRBD1 or TRBD2, each matching 5 bases. Germline V gene data show CDR1 as SQVTM and CDR2 as ANQGSEA. Trimming took off 6 bases at V and 1 base at J, with 9 bases between the two ends. This CDR3 has 13 amino acids.

The chain recombines TRBV7-9 with TRBJ1-4; no definite D call. Germline CDR1 and CDR2: SEHNR and FQNEAQ (reference sequence). V lost 6 bases to trimming and J lost 0 bases, with 11 bases between them. The CDR3 spans 15 residues. CDR3 coding DNA: TGTGCCAGCAGTCCCCCCACTGCAACTAATGAAAAACTGTTTTTT. Translation: CASSPPTATNEKLFF.

The chain links TRBV5-1 to TRBJ2-4; possibly TRBD1 or TRBD2 for D (5 bases each). Germline CDR1 and CDR2: SGHRS and YFSETQ. The CDR3 is 14 residues long. V shed 1 base and J shed 7 bases, with 12 bases lying between them. The CDR3 nucleotides are TGCGCCAGCAGCTTGACGGCCGAGGGGAACATTCAGTACTTC. Protein product: CASSLTAEGNIQYF.

This clonotype has a handful of counts. CDR3 amino acids: CASSYPGRGTGETQYF. CDR3 in DNA: TGTGCCAGCAGTTACCCTGGCAGGGGGACTGGGGAGACCCAGTACTTC. The chain couples TRBV6-6 to TRBJ2-5; a weak D match, TRBD1 (7 bases). Germline-derived CDR1 and CDR2 are MNHNY and SVGAGI (reference sequence). This CDR3 comprises 16 residues. Trimming took 2 bases from V and 5 from J, leaving 18 bases between them.

The chain combines TRBV6-5 with TRBJ2-6, with TRBD2 identical over 10 bases. Germline V gene sequence: CDR1 MNHEY, CDR2 SVGAGI. V shed 5 bases, J shed 1 base, and the junction held 8 bases outside the gene matches. The CDR3 extends over 18 amino acids. CDR3 sequence (DNA): TGTGCCAGCAGTCCCCGGTTAGCGGGAGGATCTGGGGCCAACGTCCTGACTTTC. Translation: CASSPRLAGGSGANVLTF.

This clonotype came up a few times. The rearrangement links TRBV29-1 to TRBJ1-1; TRBD1 matches 7 bases. This CDR3 is 13 amino acids long. Germline CDR1 reads SQVTM; CDR2 reads ANQGSEA. This CDR3 is CSLRTGLNTEAFF. Written as DNA, the CDR3 is TGCAGTCTAAGGACAGGACTGAACACTGAAGCTTTCTTT.

The chain is built from TRBV19 and TRBJ1-2, with D perhaps TRBD1 (5 bases). The CDR3 runs 15 residues. With 5 bases removed from V and 3 bases from J, the gap between germline ends came to 16 bases. Germline V gene sequence: CDR1 LNHDA, CDR2 SQIVND (reference sequence). The CDR3 DNA reads TGTGCCAGTAGTCGGCGACAGAACTACTACTATGGCTACACCTTC. It yields the protein CASSRRQNYYYGYTF.

This rearrangement joins TRBV18 to TRBJ2-7, with D uncertain. CDR3 length: 12 residues. Trimming left V 2 bases short and J 3 bases short, with 5 bases between. Germline V gene data show CDR1 as KGHSH and CDR2 as LQKENI. CDR3 DNA: TGTGCCAGCTCACCAGGGCACTACGAGCAGTACTTC. Protein sequence: CASSPGHYEQYF.

The genes are TRBV29-1 and TRBJ2-3; TRBD1 is a possible D gene (6 bases). In germline, CDR1 is SQVTM, CDR2 ANQGSEA. The V end was cut by 4 bases, the J end by 0 bases, with 11 bases between. This CDR3 spans 14 amino acids. The CDR3 here is CSVGGPESTDTQYF. CDR3 nucleotide sequence: TGCAGCGTTGGGGGGCCGGAAAGCACAGATACGCAGTATTTT.

This clonotype was recorded a few times. The rearrangement links TRBV11-2 to TRBJ1-1; D perhaps matches TRBD1 (5 bases). CDR3 length: 15 residues. The germline gives CDR1 SGHAT, CDR2 FQNNGV. Trimming shortened V by 0 bases and J by 3 bases, and 11 bases separated the two germline ends. The CDR3 loop is CASSLDPGPDTEAFF. The CDR3 nucleotides read TGTGCCAGCAGCTTAGATCCAGGGCCGGACACTGAAGCTTTCTTT.